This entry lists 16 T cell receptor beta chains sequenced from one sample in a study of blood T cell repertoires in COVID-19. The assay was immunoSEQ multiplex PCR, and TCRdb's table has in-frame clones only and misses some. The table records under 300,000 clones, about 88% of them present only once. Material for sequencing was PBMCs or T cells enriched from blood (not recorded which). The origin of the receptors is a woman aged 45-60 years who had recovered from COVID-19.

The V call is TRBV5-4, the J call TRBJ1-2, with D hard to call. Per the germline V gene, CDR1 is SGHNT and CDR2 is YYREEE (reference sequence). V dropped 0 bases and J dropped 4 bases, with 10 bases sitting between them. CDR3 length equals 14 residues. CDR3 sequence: CASSLARRTYGYTF. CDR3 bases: TGTGCCAGCAGCTTGGCCAGGAGGACCTATGGCTACACCTTC.

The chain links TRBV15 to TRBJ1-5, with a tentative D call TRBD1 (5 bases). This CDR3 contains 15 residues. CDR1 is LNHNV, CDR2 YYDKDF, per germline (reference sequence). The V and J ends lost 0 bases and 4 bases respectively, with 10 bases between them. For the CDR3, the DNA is TGTGCCACCAGCAGAGATCTGGGGGGAAATCAGCCCCAGCATTTT. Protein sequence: CATSRDLGGNQPQHF.

The CDR3 loop is CASSNEKDRSSSYEQYF. The CDR3 bases are TGTGCCAGCAGTAACGAGAAGGACAGGAGCAGCTCCTACGAGCAGTACTTC. The gene calls are TRBV6-4 and TRBJ2-7; TRBD1 aligns across 7 bases. Germline V CDR1 and CDR2: MRHNA, SNTAGT. The CDR3 spans 17 residues. The V and J ends lost 5 bases and 0 bases, in that order; junction bases with no gene match: 13.

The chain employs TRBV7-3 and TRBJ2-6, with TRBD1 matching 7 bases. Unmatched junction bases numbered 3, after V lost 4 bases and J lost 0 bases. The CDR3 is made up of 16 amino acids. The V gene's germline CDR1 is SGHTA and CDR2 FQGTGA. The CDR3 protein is CASSYTGASGANVLTF. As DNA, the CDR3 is TGTGCCAGCAGCTATACAGGGGCCTCTGGGGCCAACGTCCTGACTTTC.

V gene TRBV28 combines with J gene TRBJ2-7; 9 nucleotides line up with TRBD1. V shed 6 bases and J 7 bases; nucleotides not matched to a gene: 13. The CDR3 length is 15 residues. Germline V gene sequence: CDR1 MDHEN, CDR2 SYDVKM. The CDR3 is CASSHRGTGLGEQYF. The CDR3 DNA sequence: TGTGCCAGCAGCCACCGAGGGACAGGGCTTGGAGAGCAGTACTTC.

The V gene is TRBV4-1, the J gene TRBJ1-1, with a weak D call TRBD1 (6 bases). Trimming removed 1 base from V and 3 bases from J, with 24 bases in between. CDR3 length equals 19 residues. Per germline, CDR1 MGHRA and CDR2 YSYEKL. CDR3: CASSQVLGRGGAGDTEAFF. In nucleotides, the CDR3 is TGCGCCAGCAGCCAAGTCCTAGGGAGAGGGGGGGCCGGGGACACTGAAGCTTTCTTT.

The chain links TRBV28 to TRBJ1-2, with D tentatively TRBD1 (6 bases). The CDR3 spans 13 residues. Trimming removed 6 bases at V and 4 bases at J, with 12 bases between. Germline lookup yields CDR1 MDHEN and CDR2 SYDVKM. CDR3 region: CASSRTGTYGYTF. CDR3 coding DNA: TGTGCCAGCAGCCGTACAGGGACCTATGGCTACACCTTC.

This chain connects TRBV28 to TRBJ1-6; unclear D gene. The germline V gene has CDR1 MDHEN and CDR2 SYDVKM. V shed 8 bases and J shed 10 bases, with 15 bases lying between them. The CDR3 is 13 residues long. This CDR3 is CASLAGGGSPLHF. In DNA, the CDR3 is TGTGCCAGCTTGGCAGGCGGCGGGTCACCCCTCCACTTT.

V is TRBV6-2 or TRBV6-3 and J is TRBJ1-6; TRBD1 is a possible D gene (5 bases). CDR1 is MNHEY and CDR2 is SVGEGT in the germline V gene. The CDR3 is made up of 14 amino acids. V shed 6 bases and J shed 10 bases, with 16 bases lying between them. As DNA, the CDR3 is TGTGCCAGCAGCTATGACACCCCAGGGTCACCCCTCCACTTT. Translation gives CASSYDTPGSPLHF.

The CDR3 sequence: CASSVAVAYGNEQFF. DNA of the CDR3: TGTGCCAGCAGCGTAGCCGTAGCGTATGGCAATGAGCAGTTCTTC. V gene TRBV9 combines with J gene TRBJ2-1, with D possibly matching TRBD2 (5 bases). The CDR3 spans 15 residues. Between the trimmed V and J ends, which lost 0 bases and 6 bases, there was a span of 13 bases. CDR1 and CDR2 from the germline V gene are SGDLS and YYNGEE. Complete variable domain (other parts from reference TRBV9 and TRBJ2-1): DSGVTQTPKHLITATGQRVTLRCSPRSGDLSVYWYQQSLDQGLQFLIQYYNGEERAKGNILERFSAQQFPDLHSELNLSSLELGDSALYFCASSVAVAYGNEQFFGPGTRLTVL.

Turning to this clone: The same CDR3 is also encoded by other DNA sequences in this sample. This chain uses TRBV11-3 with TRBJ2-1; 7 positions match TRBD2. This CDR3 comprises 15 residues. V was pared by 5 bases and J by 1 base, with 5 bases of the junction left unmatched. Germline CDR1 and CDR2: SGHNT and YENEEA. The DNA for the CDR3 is TGTGCCAGCAGCCCAAGACTAGCTTCCTACAATGAGCAGTTCTTC. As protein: CASSPRLASYNEQFF. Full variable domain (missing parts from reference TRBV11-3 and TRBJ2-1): EAGVVQSPRYKIIEKKQPVAFWCNPISGHNTLYWYLQNLGQGPELLIRYENEEAVDDSQLPKDRFSAERLKGVDSTLKIQPAELGDSAVYLCASSPRLASYNEQFFGPGTRLTVL.

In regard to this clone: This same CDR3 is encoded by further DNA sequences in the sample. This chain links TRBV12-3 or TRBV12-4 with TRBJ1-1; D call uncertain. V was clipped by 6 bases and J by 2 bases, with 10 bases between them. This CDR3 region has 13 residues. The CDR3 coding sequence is TGTGCCAGCAGCCGAGATCGTAACACTGAAGCTTTCTTT. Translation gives CASSRDRNTEAFF.

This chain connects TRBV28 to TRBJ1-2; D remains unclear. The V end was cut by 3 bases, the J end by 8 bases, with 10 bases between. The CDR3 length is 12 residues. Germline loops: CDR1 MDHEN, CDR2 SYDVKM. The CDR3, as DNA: TGTGCCAGCAGTTTGTCGCTAAAAGGCTACACCTTC. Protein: CASSLSLKGYTF.

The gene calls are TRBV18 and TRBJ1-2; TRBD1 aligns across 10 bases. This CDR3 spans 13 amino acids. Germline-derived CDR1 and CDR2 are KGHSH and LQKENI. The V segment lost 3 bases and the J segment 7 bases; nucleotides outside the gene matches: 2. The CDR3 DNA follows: TGTGCCAGCTCACCGGACAGGGGGGTTGGCTACACCTTC. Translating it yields CASSPDRGVGYTF.

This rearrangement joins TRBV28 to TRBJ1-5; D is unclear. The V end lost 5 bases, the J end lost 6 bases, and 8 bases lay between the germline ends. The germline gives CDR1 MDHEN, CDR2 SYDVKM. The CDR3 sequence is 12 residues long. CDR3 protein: CASSSGLQPQHF. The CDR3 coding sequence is TGTGCCAGCAGTAGCGGCCTTCAGCCCCAGCATTTT.

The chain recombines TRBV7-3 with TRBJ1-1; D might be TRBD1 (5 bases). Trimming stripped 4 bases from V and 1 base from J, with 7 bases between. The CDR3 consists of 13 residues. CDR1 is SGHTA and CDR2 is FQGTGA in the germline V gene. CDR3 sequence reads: CASSYRKNTEAFF. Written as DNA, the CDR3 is TGTGCCAGCAGCTACAGGAAGAACACTGAAGCTTTCTTT. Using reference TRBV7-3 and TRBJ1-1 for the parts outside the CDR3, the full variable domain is GAGVSQTPSNKVTEKGKYVELRCDPISGHTALYWYRQSLGQGPEFLIYFQGTGAADDSGLPNDRFFAVRPEGSVSTLKIQRTERGDSAVYLCASSYRKNTEAFFGQGTRLTVV.